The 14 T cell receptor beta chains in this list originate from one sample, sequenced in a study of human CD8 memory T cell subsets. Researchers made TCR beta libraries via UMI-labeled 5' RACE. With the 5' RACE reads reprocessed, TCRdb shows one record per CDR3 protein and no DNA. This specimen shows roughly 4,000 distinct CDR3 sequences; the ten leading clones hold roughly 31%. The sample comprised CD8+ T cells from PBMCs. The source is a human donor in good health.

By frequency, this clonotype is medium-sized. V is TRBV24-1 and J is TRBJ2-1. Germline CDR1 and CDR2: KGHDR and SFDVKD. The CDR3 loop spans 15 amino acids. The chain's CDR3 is CATSDLEQDYNEQFF.

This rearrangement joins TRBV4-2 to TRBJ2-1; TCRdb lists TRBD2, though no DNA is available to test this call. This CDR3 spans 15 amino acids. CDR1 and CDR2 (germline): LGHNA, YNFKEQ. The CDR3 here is CASSQASGSYNEQFF.

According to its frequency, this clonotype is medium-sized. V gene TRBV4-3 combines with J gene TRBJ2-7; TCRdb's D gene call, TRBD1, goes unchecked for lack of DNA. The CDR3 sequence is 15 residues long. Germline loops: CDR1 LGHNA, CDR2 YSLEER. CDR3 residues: CASSQDVSGADEQYF.

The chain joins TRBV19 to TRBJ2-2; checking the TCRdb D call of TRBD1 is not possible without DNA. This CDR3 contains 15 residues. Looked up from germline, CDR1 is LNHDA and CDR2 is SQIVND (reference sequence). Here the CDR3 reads CASMGTTFHTGELFF.

The CDR3 is CATSRFRTGNYGYTF. This sequence joins TRBV15 and TRBJ1-2; with no DNA, the TCRdb D assignment of TRBD1 cannot be verified. CDR3 size: 15 residues. Germline V gene data show CDR1 as LNHNV and CDR2 as YYDKDF (reference sequence). Together with reference TRBV15 and TRBJ1-2, the CDR3 gives the full variable domain: DAMVIQNPRYQVTQFGKPVTLSCSQTLNHNVMYWYQQKSSQAPKLLFHYYDKDFNNEADTPDNFQSRRPNTSFCFLDIRSPGLGDTAMYLCATSRFRTGNYGYTFGSGTRLTVV.

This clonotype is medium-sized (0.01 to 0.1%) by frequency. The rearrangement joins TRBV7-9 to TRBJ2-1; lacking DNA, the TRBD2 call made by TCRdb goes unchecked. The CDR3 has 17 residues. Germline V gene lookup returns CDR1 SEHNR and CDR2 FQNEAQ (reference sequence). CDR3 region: CASSPTRLAGGRNEQFF.

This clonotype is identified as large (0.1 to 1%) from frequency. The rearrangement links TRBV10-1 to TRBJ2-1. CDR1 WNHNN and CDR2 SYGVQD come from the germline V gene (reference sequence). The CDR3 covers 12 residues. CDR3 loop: CASAGPGDEQFF.

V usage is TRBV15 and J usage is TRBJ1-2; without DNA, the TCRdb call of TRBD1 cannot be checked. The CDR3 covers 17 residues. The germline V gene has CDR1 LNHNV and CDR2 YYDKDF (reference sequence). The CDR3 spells CATSRDVLGRANYGYTF.

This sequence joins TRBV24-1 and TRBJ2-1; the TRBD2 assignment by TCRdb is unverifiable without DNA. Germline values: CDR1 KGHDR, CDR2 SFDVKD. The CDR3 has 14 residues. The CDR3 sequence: CATSELRETDEQFF.

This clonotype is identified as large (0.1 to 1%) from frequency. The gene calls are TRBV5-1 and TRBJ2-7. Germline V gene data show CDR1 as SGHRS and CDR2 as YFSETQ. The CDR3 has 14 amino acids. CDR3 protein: CASSLMSGFSEQYF. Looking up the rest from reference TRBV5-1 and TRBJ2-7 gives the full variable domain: KAGVTQTPRYLIKTRGQQVTLSCSPISGHRSVSWYQQTPGQGLQFLFEYFSETQRNKGNFPGRFSGRQFSNSRSEMNVSTLELGDSALYLCASSLMSGFSEQYFGPGTRLTVT.

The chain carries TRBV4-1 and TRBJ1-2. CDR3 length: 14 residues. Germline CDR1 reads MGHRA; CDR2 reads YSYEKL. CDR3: CASSQDLAGLGYTF.

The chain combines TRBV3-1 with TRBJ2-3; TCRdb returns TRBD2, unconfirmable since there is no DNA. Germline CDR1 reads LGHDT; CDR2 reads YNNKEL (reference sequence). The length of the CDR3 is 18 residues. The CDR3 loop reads CASSQISGLAGVADTQYF.

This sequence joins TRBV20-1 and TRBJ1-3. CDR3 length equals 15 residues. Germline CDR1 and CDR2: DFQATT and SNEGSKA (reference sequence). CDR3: CSASADDDSGNTIYF.

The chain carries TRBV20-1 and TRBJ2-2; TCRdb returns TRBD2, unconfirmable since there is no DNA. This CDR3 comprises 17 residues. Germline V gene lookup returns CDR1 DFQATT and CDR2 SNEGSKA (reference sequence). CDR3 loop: CSARDSERGENTGELFF.